This T cell receptor beta chain was sequenced for a study of regulatory and conventional T cells in RAG deficiency. Whole-study findings and limits: Treg unique TCR beta sequences were 80 to 100-fold fewer in Omenn syndrome and CID/AS patients than controls. In Omenn syndrome, Treg and Tconv repertoires overlapped >80%. Shannon entropy was markedly lower and Simpson indices higher in RAG-deficient patients than control T-cell subsets.

The table came from immunoSEQ multiplex PCR; TCRdb's copy has only in-frame clones and leaves some out. The sample lists fewer than 35,000 clones; around 89% were seen once. Trimming cost V 8 bases and J 4 bases, with 11 bases left between them. CDR1 is MNHEY and CDR2 is SMNVEV in the germline V gene (reference sequence). The CDR3 is 12 amino acids. Notes on this clone: The antigen remains unidentified.

The same sample was also used in a study of regulatory T cells. As reported in that work: Primers: 52 TRBV forward and 13 TRBJ reverse.

The J gene is TRBJ1-2, the V gene TRBV27; TRBD1 is a possible D gene (5 bases). Material: CD8+ T cells sorted from blood. This TCR was sampled from a human donor in good health. The CDR3 DNA follows: TGTGCCAGCCACGACAGAGTCTATGGCTACACCTTC. Amino acid sequence: CASHDRVYGYTF.